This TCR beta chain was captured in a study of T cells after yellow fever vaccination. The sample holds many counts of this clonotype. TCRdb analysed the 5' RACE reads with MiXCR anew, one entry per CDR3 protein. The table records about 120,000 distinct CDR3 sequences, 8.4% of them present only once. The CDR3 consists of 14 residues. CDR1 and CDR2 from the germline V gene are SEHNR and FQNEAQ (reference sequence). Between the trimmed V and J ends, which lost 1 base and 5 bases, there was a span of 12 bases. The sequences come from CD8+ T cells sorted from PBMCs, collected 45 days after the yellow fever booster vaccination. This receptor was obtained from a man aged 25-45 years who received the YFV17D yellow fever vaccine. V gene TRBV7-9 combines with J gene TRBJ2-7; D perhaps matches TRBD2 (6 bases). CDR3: CASSLGRVSDEQYF. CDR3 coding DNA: TGTGCCAGCAGCTTAGGGAGGGTGTCCGACGAGCAGTACTTC.